This passage covers 32 T cell receptor beta chains from one sample sequenced in a study of PD-L1 blockade in urothelial cancer. The assay was immunoSEQ multiplex PCR, and TCRdb's table has in-frame clones only and misses some. The sample holds roughly 650 clones; about 37% are singletons and the top ten take roughly 9%. The sequencing used tumor tissue, collected before atezolizumab (anti-PD-L1) treatment. The receptors stem from a man between 60 and 70 years old with urothelial cancer.

By proportion, this clone is large (0.1 to 1%). The chain couples TRBV6-8 to TRBJ1-1; TRBD1 agrees at 7 bases. Per germline, CDR1 MNHGY and CDR2 SAAAGT. The CDR3 contains 14 residues. V lost 4 bases and J lost 7; bases outside the gene matches: 9. The CDR3 spells CASSSRQGQSEAFF. The DNA of the CDR3 is TGTGCCAGCAGTTCAAGACAGGGTCAAAGTGAAGCTTTCTTT.

This clone came up once. This chain uses TRBV29-1 with TRBJ2-1; D is ambiguous. CDR1 and CDR2 (germline): SQVTM, ANQGSEA. V was clipped by 2 bases and J by 5 bases, with 13 bases between them. CDR3 length equals 14 residues. CDR3 in DNA: TGCAGCGTTGAACCACAGCTAGTCAACAATGAGCAGTTCTTC. It translates to CSVEPQLVNNEQFF.

This clone was found a few times. The chain joins TRBV30 to TRBJ1-4; no firm D call. Trimming took off 3 bases at V and 7 bases at J, with 6 bases between the two ends. The CDR3 totals 11 residues. Germline V gene lookup returns CDR1 GTSNPN and CDR2 SVGIG (reference sequence). CDR3 nucleotide sequence: TGTGCCTGGAGACCCGGTGAAAAACTGTTTTTT. Protein: CAWRPGEKLFF.

The gene calls are TRBV19 and TRBJ2-7; possibly TRBD2 for D (6 bases). V shed 1 base and J shed 1 base, with 11 bases lying between them. This CDR3 region has 15 residues. Germline V CDR1 and CDR2: LNHDA, SQIVND (reference sequence). DNA for the CDR3: TGTGCCAGTAGTATAGCTAGCGCTACGTCCTACGAGCAGTACTTC. Translating gives CASSIASATSYEQYF.

By proportion, this clone is medium-sized. This rearrangement joins TRBV11-3 to TRBJ1-1, with D hard to call. Germline CDR1 and CDR2: SGHNT and YENEEA. Trimming pared 5 bases from V and 0 bases from J, leaving 10 bases between. The CDR3 is 14 residues long. The CDR3, as DNA: TGTGCCAGCAGCAAAAGGGCGGTGAACACTGAAGCTTTCTTT. Protein sequence: CASSKRAVNTEAFF.

This clone appeared a few times. The chain uses TRBV7-5 and TRBJ2-7; the table assigns TRBD2, which was not confirmed against the DNA. TRBV7-5 is flagged as a pseudogene. The CDR3 loop spans 14 amino acids. The CDR3 spells CASRSGTSGYEQYF. The CDR3 DNA sequence: TGTGCCAGCCGGTCGGGCACTAGCGGATACGAGCAGTACTTC.

The CDR3 loop is CAWSPMENTIYF. As DNA, the CDR3 is TGTGCCTGGAGCCCAATGGAAAACACCATATATTTT. This chain joins TRBV30 and TRBJ1-3; D is ambiguous. The CDR3 runs to 12 residues. CDR1 is GTSNPN, CDR2 SVGIG, per germline (reference sequence). V lost 3 bases and J lost 6, with 9 bases in between. The whole variable domain, remainder taken from reference TRBV30 and TRBJ1-3, is SQTIHQWPATLVQPVGSPLSLECTVEGTSNPNLYWYRQAAGRGLQLLFYSVGIGQISSEVPQNLSASRPQDRQFILSSKKLLLSDSGFYLCAWSPMENTIYFGEGSWLTVV.

The V and J genes are TRBV19 and TRBJ2-7, with 9 bases matching TRBD1. Trimming removed 7 bases from V and 5 bases from J; junction bases left unmatched: 12. This CDR3 is 15 amino acids long. Germline V gene lookup returns CDR1 LNHDA and CDR2 SQIVND (reference sequence). The CDR3 nucleotides are TGTGCCAGTAAGGGATCTGGGACAGGGTCCCACGAGCAGTACTTC. This gives the protein CASKGSGTGSHEQYF.

The chain recombines TRBV19 with TRBJ2-7; tentative D call: TRBD1 (7 bases). Trimming pared 4 bases from V and 3 bases from J, leaving 16 bases between. CDR1 is LNHDA and CDR2 is SQIVND in the germline V gene (reference sequence). The CDR3 is 15 residues long. The CDR3 is CASSSLEGQRYEQYF. CDR3 DNA: TGTGCCAGTAGTAGTCTGGAGGGACAGCGCTACGAGCAGTACTTC.

This clone is termed large (0.1 to 1%). This chain joins TRBV6-8 and TRBJ2-7, with 8 positions matching TRBD2. The ends lost 6 bases at V and 2 bases at J; junction bases unmatched: 3. The CDR3 sequence is 13 residues long. Germline CDR1 reads MNHGY; CDR2 reads SAAAGT. The CDR3 sequence: CASRLSGAYEQYF. Written as DNA, the CDR3 is TGTGCCAGCAGACTTAGCGGGGCCTACGAGCAGTACTTC.

CDR3 sequence (DNA): TGTGCCAGCAGTACCCCCCGGGTGCCAACTAATGAAAAACTGTTTTTT. Translation: CASSTPRVPTNEKLFF. The chain couples TRBV28 to TRBJ1-4, with D uncertain. The ends were cut back, 5 bases at V and 0 bases at J, with 13 bases in the middle. This CDR3 has 16 residues. Per the germline V gene, CDR1 is MDHEN and CDR2 is SYDVKM.

In its sample, this clone was seen a few times. CDR3 DNA: TGTGCCAGCAGCTTAGTTTCGGCCGCGAACACCGGGGAGCTGTTTTTT. Its translation: CASSLVSAANTGELFF. This rearrangement joins TRBV11-3 to TRBJ2-2; D unresolved. The CDR3 spans 16 residues. Trimming shortened V by 1 base and J by 0 bases, and 9 bases separated the two germline ends. Germline V gene data show CDR1 as SGHNT and CDR2 as YENEEA.

The chain has TRBV11-3 and TRBJ2-1, with D perhaps matching TRBD2 (6 bases). V was pared by 0 bases and J by 9 bases, with 12 bases between. CDR1 and CDR2 from the germline V gene are SGHNT and YENEEA. The length of the CDR3 is 14 residues. CDR3 coding DNA: TGTGCCAGCAGCTTAGACGCGGGATGGGGTGAGCAGTTCTTC. Its protein is CASSLDAGWGEQFF.

This clone appeared a few times. For the CDR3, the DNA is TGTGCCAGCCAGGAAATAGGGAGCTCCTACGAGCAGTACTTC. Translation: CASQEIGSSYEQYF. The V call is TRBV18, the J call TRBJ2-7; TRBD2 is a possible D gene (5 bases). V was shortened by 8 bases and J by 0 bases, with 14 bases between the two germline ends. The CDR3 loop spans 14 amino acids. Per germline, CDR1 KGHSH and CDR2 LQKENI. The full variable domain, its missing parts supplied by reference TRBV18 and TRBJ2-7, is NAGVMQNPRHLVRRRGQEARLRCSPMKGHSHVYWYRQLPEEGLKFMVYLQKENIIDESGMPKERFSAEFPKEGPSILRIQQVVRGDSAAYFCASQEIGSSYEQYFGPGTRLTVT.

This chain connects TRBV28 to TRBJ1-1, with 9 nucleotides matching TRBD1. The CDR3 consists of 15 residues. Germline V CDR1 and CDR2: MDHEN, SYDVKM. V gave up 3 bases and J gave up 9 bases; unmatched junction bases: 11. The CDR3 coding sequence is TGTGCCAGCAGTTTTTTCGAGGGGGGGACAGGGCAAGCTTTCTTT. Translating gives CASSFFEGGTGQAFF.

This clone was detected only a few times. V gene TRBV11-3 combines with J gene TRBJ2-2; TRBD1 agrees at 7 bases. The ends lost 5 bases at V and 3 bases at J; junction bases unmatched: 6. Germline assignment: CDR1 SGHNT and CDR2 YENEEA. The CDR3 runs to 15 residues. The CDR3 spells CASSMGTADTGELFF. CDR3 DNA sequence: TGTGCCAGCAGCATGGGGACAGCCGACACCGGGGAGCTGTTTTTT.

This clone is large by share. The chain combines TRBV11-3 with TRBJ2-2; D uncertain. Trimming cost V 5 bases and J 6 bases, with 16 bases left between them. The CDR3 has 15 amino acids. The germline gives CDR1 SGHNT, CDR2 YENEEA. The CDR3 DNA is TGTGCCAGCAGCGTCTCCTCAGGCAAGTCCGGGGAGCTGTTTTTT. This sequence encodes CASSVSSGKSGELFF.

By sample share, this clone is medium-sized. This sequence joins TRBV11-3 and TRBJ2-7; no firm D call. Germline CDR1 SGHNT, CDR2 YENEEA. V lost 5 bases, J lost 1 base, and 12 bases lay in between. The CDR3 has 14 amino acids. The CDR3 nucleotides are TGTGCCAGCAGCCCCCAAAGTGGGTCCTACGAGCAGTACTTC. Amino acids: CASSPQSGSYEQYF.

This clone was found a few times. The V gene is TRBV6-8, the J gene TRBJ1-5; 8 bases agree with TRBD1. The CDR3 covers 16 residues. Germline-derived CDR1 and CDR2 are MNHGY and SAAAGT. The J segment lost 2 bases and the V segment lost 5 bases, leaving 8 bases of the junction unmatched. CDR3 coding DNA: TGTGCCAGCAGTCTATTTAGGGGACAGGGCAATCAGCCCCAGCATTTT. Amino acids: CASSLFRGQGNQPQHF.

This chain connects TRBV6-8 to TRBJ2-1; D possibly corresponds to TRBD2 (5 bases). The CDR3 has 16 residues. Trimming pared 5 bases from V and 8 bases from J, leaving 22 bases between. Germline CDR1 reads MNHGY; CDR2 reads SAAAGT. The CDR3 DNA reads TGTGCCAGCAGTACCGAAGGCAGCGGTAAACGGTATGAGCAGTTCTTC. As protein: CASSTEGSGKRYEQFF.

This clone came up a few times. V is TRBV28 and J is TRBJ1-1, with D perhaps TRBD1 (6 bases). CDR3 length: 13 residues. V was shortened by 6 bases and J by 13 bases, with 21 bases between the two germline ends. Germline values: CDR1 MDHEN, CDR2 SYDVKM. CDR3 sequence: CASSTFWLGGGFF. The CDR3 DNA follows: TGTGCCAGCAGCACCTTCTGGCTGGGAGGGGGTTTCTTT. The entire variable domain, with the rest obtained from reference TRBV28 and TRBJ1-1, is as follows: DVKVTQSSRYLVKRTGEKVFLECVQDMDHENMFWYRQDPGLGLRLIYFSYDVKMKEKGDIPEGYSVSREKKERFSLILESASTNQTSMYLCASSTFWLGGGFFGQGTRLTVV.

By its share, this clone is medium-sized (0.01 to 0.1%). The V call is TRBV11-3, the J call TRBJ2-1; D unclear. The CDR3 contains 16 residues. The germline V gene encodes CDR1 SGHNT and CDR2 YENEEA. Trimming took 2 bases from V and 0 from J, leaving 11 bases between them. Written as DNA, the CDR3 is TGTGCCAGCAGCTTAATAGGGATAAGCTCCTACAATGAGCAGTTCTTC. As protein: CASSLIGISSYNEQFF.

The CDR3 nucleotides are TGCGCCAGCAGGAATCCTACCGGGACTAGTACCATGAATGAGCAGTTCTTC. Amino acid sequence: CASRNPTGTSTMNEQFF. The V call is TRBV10-2, the J call TRBJ2-1, with TRBD2 matching 8 bases. The J segment lost 7 bases and the V segment lost 6 bases, leaving 17 bases of the junction unmatched. The CDR3 totals 17 residues. Germline V lookup: CDR1 WSHSY, CDR2 SAAADI.

The table lists this clone with a few counts. The genes are TRBV6-7 and TRBJ2-5; 7 positions agree with TRBD1. TRBV6-7 is an ORF, with its function uncertain. Trimming at V came to 6 bases and at J to 9 bases, leaving 7 bases not matched to a gene. The CDR3 is 12 residues long. The CDR3 sequence is CASSKQTGAQYF. In DNA, the CDR3 is TGTGCCAGCAGCAAGCAAACAGGGGCCCAGTACTTC.

CDR3 DNA sequence: TGTGCCAGTAGTATCGGGACAGGGAAAAAACTGTTTTTT. Translated, it gives CASSIGTGKKLFF. The rearrangement links TRBV19 to TRBJ1-4, with 9 bases that match TRBD1. Trimming took 3 bases from V and 9 from J; bases not matched to a gene: 2. This CDR3 is 13 amino acids long. Germline V lookup: CDR1 LNHDA, CDR2 SQIVND (reference sequence).

This chain uses TRBV19 with TRBJ1-2, with D possibly being TRBD1 (5 bases). Trimming pared 3 bases from V and 8 bases from J, leaving 22 bases between. CDR1 and CDR2 (germline): LNHDA, SQIVND (reference sequence). This CDR3 has 16 amino acids. CDR3 sequence (DNA): TGTGCCAGTAGTATTGACCCCGGACAAAGCCGGGGGGGCTACACCTTC. Protein product: CASSIDPGQSRGGYTF.

This chain links TRBV6-1 with TRBJ1-6, with D hard to call. Per germline, CDR1 MNHNS and CDR2 SASEGT. The ends were cut back, 0 bases at V and 9 bases at J, with 6 bases in the middle. The CDR3 spans 13 residues. The CDR3 here is CASSEARGSPLHF. CDR3 in DNA: TGTGCCAGCAGTGAAGCGCGGGGTTCACCCCTCCACTTT.

This clone was detected a few times. The CDR3 DNA reads as TGTGCCAGCGAGGGGCCCGGGACAGATACGCAGTATTTT. Translation: CASEGPGTDTQYF. This chain links TRBV28 with TRBJ2-3; D tentatively fits TRBD1 or TRBD2 (5 bases each). Trimming pared 8 bases from V and 3 bases from J, leaving 12 bases between. Germline values: CDR1 MDHEN, CDR2 SYDVKM. The CDR3 length is 13 residues.

This clone is categorized as medium-sized. The rearrangement joins TRBV8-2 to TRBJ2-7; the table's TRBD2 call for D was not verified on the DNA. TRBV8-2 is deemed a pseudogene. The CDR3 covers 14 residues. CDR3 amino acids: CASSRDSSSYEQYF. CDR3 DNA: TGTGCCAGCAGTCGGGACTCGAGCTCCTACGAGCAGTACTTC.

Only one count was recorded for this clone. This chain joins TRBV18 and TRBJ1-5; the D gene is possibly TRBD1 (6 bases). The CDR3 spans 13 residues. Germline V gene data show CDR1 as KGHSH and CDR2 as LQKENI. Trimming removed 5 bases from V and 4 bases from J, with 9 bases in between. CDR3 residues: CASSGGANQPQHF. The CDR3 coding sequence is TGTGCCAGCTCAGGGGGGGCTAATCAGCCCCAGCATTTT.

J is TRBJ2-5 and V is TRBV19; 12 bases are shared with TRBD2. V dropped 10 bases and J dropped 2; count of bases not matched to a gene: 5. Germline values: CDR1 LNHDA, CDR2 SQIVND (reference sequence). The CDR3 consists of 14 residues. In nucleotides, the CDR3 is TGTGCCACCACGACTAGCGGGAGTCAAGAGACCCAGTACTTC. Its protein product is CATTTSGSQETQYF.

For the CDR3, the DNA is TGCGCCAGCAAACCCCAACGGTCGGGAGTCAGGGCTGAGCAGTTCTTC. Its protein product is CASKPQRSGVRAEQFF. The V call is TRBV5-1, the J call TRBJ2-1, with D tentatively TRBD2 (6 bases). The CDR3 extends over 16 amino acids. Germline V gene lookup returns CDR1 SGHRS and CDR2 YFSETQ. Trimming shortened V by 6 bases and J by 9 bases, and 25 bases separated the two germline ends.